The 26 T cell receptor beta chains given below trace back to one sample, sequenced in a study of neurological immune-mediated disorders. TCRdb reprocessed the 5' RACE reads with MiXCR, giving one entry per CDR3 protein. This sample carries roughly 61,000 distinct CDR3 sequences, 24% of them seen once, and the ten largest clones take 3.5% to 5.5%. Documented time point: technical triplicate 2. Sequencing was carried out using PBMCs. All receptors derive from a man between 60 and 70 years old with HTLV-1-associated myelopathy (HAM/TSP).

Many counts were recorded for this clonotype. V gene TRBV15 combines with J gene TRBJ1-3; D is perhaps TRBD1 (5 bases). The V and J ends lost 1 base and 0 bases respectively, with 10 bases between them. The CDR3 extends over 16 amino acids. Germline CDR1 reads LNHNV; CDR2 reads YYDKDF (reference sequence). The CDR3 region is CATSRATGYSGNTIYF. In DNA, the CDR3 is TGTGCCACCAGCAGAGCTACAGGTTACTCTGGAAACACCATATATTTT.

The gene calls are TRBV7-3 and TRBJ2-3; weak D call: TRBD2 (5 bases). Germline CDR1 SGHTA, CDR2 FQGTGA. The CDR3 consists of 12 residues. V was clipped by 3 bases and J by 4 bases, with 5 bases between them. The CDR3 nucleotides read TGTGCCAGCAGCTTCGGGGCAGATACGCAGTATTTT. It encodes CASSFGADTQYF.

The rearrangement uses TRBV20-1 and TRBJ2-4, with 9 bases aligning to TRBD2. Trimming removed 1 base from V and 3 bases from J; junction bases left unmatched: 1. The CDR3 length is 14 residues. CDR1 and CDR2 (germline): DFQATT, SNEGSKA (reference sequence). The CDR3 loop reads CSARVSGGKNIQYF. CDR3 DNA sequence: TGCAGTGCTAGAGTTAGCGGGGGCAAAAACATTCAGTACTTC.

This clonotype was counted at least ten times. The rearrangement links TRBV5-1 to TRBJ2-1, with a possible D match to TRBD2 (7 bases). This CDR3 is 15 amino acids long. Trimming shortened V by 0 bases and J by 7 bases, and 14 bases separated the two germline ends. Per germline, CDR1 SGHRS and CDR2 YFSETQ. CDR3 amino acids: CASSLARGRGNEQFF. CDR3 coding DNA: TGCGCCAGCAGCTTGGCGCGGGGGCGGGGGAATGAGCAGTTCTTC.

To note about this clonotype: This may be a read error, as it is one base from a much larger clone. This chain connects TRBV5-1 to TRBJ2-7, with 7 nucleotides matching TRBD1. CDR3 length: 13 amino acids. Germline CDR1 is SGHRS and CDR2 is YFSETQ. V shed 5 bases and J 6 bases; nucleotides not matched to a gene: 8. The CDR3 protein is CASSPQGRPEQYF. The CDR3 DNA sequence: TGCGCCAGCAGTCCACAGGGGCGTCCCGAGCAGTACTTC.

This clonotype was seen many times. This chain connects TRBV5-6 to TRBJ2-2; weak D call: TRBD2 (5 bases). This CDR3 region has 17 residues. In germline, CDR1 is SGHDT, CDR2 YYEEEE. Between the trimmed V and J ends, which lost 1 base and 0 bases, there was a span of 13 bases. The CDR3 here is CASSLLGDPSNTGELFF. DNA of the CDR3: TGTGCCAGCAGCTTGTTGGGAGACCCCTCGAACACCGGGGAGCTGTTTTTT.

The chain uses TRBV7-6 and TRBJ2-6; D uncertain. V lost 5 bases to trimming and J lost 0 bases, with 11 bases between them. Germline CDR1 and CDR2: SGHVS and FNYEAQ. This CDR3 region has 16 residues. CDR3 sequence reads: CASSVGRTSGANVLTF. CDR3 nucleotides: TGTGCCAGCAGCGTCGGACGGACCTCTGGGGCCAACGTCCTGACTTTC.

Many counts were recorded for this clonotype. The gene calls are TRBV27 and TRBJ2-7; 8 bases match TRBD1. This CDR3 region has 14 residues. Germline V gene lookup returns CDR1 MNHEY and CDR2 SMNVEV (reference sequence). V lost 6 bases, J lost 3 bases, and 7 bases stayed unmatched. The CDR3 sequence is CASRPPGGSYEQYF. CDR3 nucleotide sequence: TGTGCCAGCAGACCGCCAGGGGGCAGCTACGAGCAGTACTTC.

This chain joins TRBV5-1 and TRBJ2-5, with unresolved D. From germline, CDR1 is SGHRS and CDR2 YFSETQ. This CDR3 is 16 amino acids long. The V and J ends lost 1 base and 2 bases respectively, with 15 bases between them. In DNA form, the CDR3 reads TGCGCCAGCAGCTTGAACCCCGGCTCGGGTCAAGAGACCCAGTACTTC. Amino acids: CASSLNPGSGQETQYF.

The sample holds many counts of this clonotype. The J gene is TRBJ2-3, the V gene TRBV5-1, with a tentative D call TRBD2 (5 bases). Trimming pared 4 bases from V and 3 bases from J, leaving 21 bases between. The CDR3 length is 17 residues. Per germline, CDR1 SGHRS and CDR2 YFSETQ. The chain's CDR3 is CASSPVGGQARTDTQYF. In DNA, the CDR3 is TGCGCCAGCAGCCCGGTCGGAGGCCAAGCAAGAACAGATACGCAGTATTTT.

The genes are TRBV10-3 and TRBJ2-7; either TRBD1 or TRBD2 may supply D (5 bases each). Trimming took off 3 bases at V and 0 bases at J, with 9 bases between the two ends. This CDR3 comprises 14 residues. Looked up from germline, CDR1 is ENHRY and CDR2 is SYGVKD. CDR3: CAISEGTDSYEQYF. In DNA form, the CDR3 reads TGTGCCATCAGTGAAGGGACGGACTCCTACGAGCAGTACTTC.

This clonotype was counted at least ten times. This chain connects TRBV3-1 to TRBJ2-3; weak D call: TRBD2 (6 bases). Germline CDR1 LGHDT, CDR2 YNNKEL (reference sequence). Trimming removed 4 bases at V and 1 base at J, with 24 bases between. This CDR3 comprises 19 residues. The CDR3 sequence: CASSRLPPGTSKGTDTQYF. The CDR3, as DNA: TGTGCCAGCAGCCGGCTGCCTCCCGGGACTTCGAAGGGCACAGATACGCAGTATTTT.

This clonotype was recorded at least ten times. The chain is built from TRBV6-1 and TRBJ2-1; maybe TRBD1 (5 bases). This CDR3 contains 17 residues. V was cut by 5 bases and J by 0 bases, with 17 bases left in between. Germline CDR1 and CDR2: MNHNS and SASEGT. CDR3: CASSKGADDSSYNEQFF. The DNA for the CDR3 is TGTGCCAGCAGTAAAGGGGCTGATGATAGCTCCTACAATGAGCAGTTCTTC.

This clonotype came up many times. This rearrangement joins TRBV5-1 to TRBJ2-5, with TRBD1 matching 8 bases. The germline CDR1 and CDR2 sequences are SGHRS and YFSETQ. The CDR3 covers 14 residues. Trimming removed 4 bases from V and 5 bases from J; junction bases left unmatched: 7. The CDR3 coding sequence is TGCGCCAGCAGCCCAGGACAGGGCGCGGAGACCCAGTACTTC. Translation: CASSPGQGAETQYF.

CDR3 protein: CSVGNRDRGLYSCTF. Here the CDR3 DNA reads TGCAGCGTTGGTAACCGGGACAGGGGACTCTATAGCTGCACCTTC. The genes are TRBV29-1 and TRBJ1-2; 10 bases are a match to TRBD1. This CDR3 comprises 15 residues. V was clipped by 4 bases and J by 13 bases; unmatched bases: 18. Germline V lookup: CDR1 SQVTM, CDR2 ANQGSEA.

Ten or more counts support this clonotype. This chain uses TRBV13 with TRBJ2-5, with D possibly being TRBD1 (6 bases). Germline loops: CDR1 PRHDT, CDR2 FYEKMQ (reference sequence). The CDR3 contains 15 residues. Trimming cost V 4 bases and J 2 bases, with 14 bases left between them. CDR3 DNA: TGTGCCAGCAGCTACCGAAAGGACAGTCAAGAGACCCAGTACTTC. Translating gives CASSYRKDSQETQYF.

This rearrangement joins TRBV11-3 to TRBJ2-1; TRBD2 might be the D (5 bases). CDR1 is SGHNT, CDR2 YENEEA, per germline. Trimming left V 0 bases short and J 9 bases short, with 18 bases between. The CDR3 has 16 amino acids. The CDR3 region is CASSLEWNGVFAEQFF. Here the CDR3 DNA reads TGTGCCAGCAGCTTAGAGTGGAACGGGGTATTCGCTGAGCAGTTCTTC.

The sample holds many counts of this clonotype. This CDR3 reads CASSRSGTSSGANVLTF. CDR3 DNA: TGTGCCAGCAGTCGCTCCGGGACTAGCTCTGGGGCCAACGTCCTGACTTTC. This chain connects TRBV6-5 to TRBJ2-6; 8 positions agree with TRBD2. Germline CDR1 reads MNHEY; CDR2 reads SVGAGI. CDR3 length: 17 amino acids. Trimming cost V 5 bases and J 0 bases; bases outside gene matches: 6.

This clonotype has ten or more counts. The rearrangement uses TRBV7-9 and TRBJ2-7; D ambiguous. CDR1 SEHNR and CDR2 FQNEAQ come from the germline V gene (reference sequence). The CDR3 covers 13 residues. V lost 4 bases and J 4 bases, leaving 11 bases between the germline ends. CDR3 nucleotides: TGTGCCAGCAGCTGGAACCTCCGGTACGAGCAGTACTTC. Protein product: CASSWNLRYEQYF.

This clonotype was seen repeatedly, ten times or more. The genes are TRBV14 and TRBJ1-2, with D unresolved. The CDR3 is 15 amino acids. Trimming shortened V by 1 base and J by 7 bases, and 16 bases separated the two germline ends. The germline V gene has CDR1 SGHDN and CDR2 FVKESK. In DNA form, the CDR3 reads TGTGCCAGCAGCCAAGCTGTAGTCGGAGGGCCTGGCTACACCTTC. Translating gives CASSQAVVGGPGYTF.

This clonotype was observed many times. V and J are TRBV20-1 and TRBJ2-7; 7 bases line up with TRBD2. After removal of 3 bases from V and 3 bases from J, the junction contained 11 bases not matched to a gene. CDR3 size: 15 residues. Looked up from germline, CDR1 is DFQATT and CDR2 is SNEGSKA (reference sequence). The CDR3 sequence: CSASKVAGQIYEQYF. CDR3 in DNA: TGCAGTGCTAGCAAGGTAGCGGGTCAGATCTACGAGCAGTACTTC.

This clonotype was detected many times. This chain connects TRBV2 to TRBJ2-2, with a weak D call TRBD2 (6 bases). Trimming pared 6 bases from V and 4 bases from J, leaving 15 bases between. CDR1 and CDR2 (germline): SNHLY, FYNNEI. CDR3 size: 15 residues. In nucleotides, the CDR3 is TGTGCCAGCAGGCAAACTAGCATAGTCACCGGGGAGCTGTTTTTT. Its protein is CASRQTSIVTGELFF.

The rearrangement links TRBV10-3 to TRBJ2-2; 10 nucleotides match TRBD2. V shed 4 bases and J 2 bases; nucleotides not matched to a gene: 19. The CDR3 is made up of 21 amino acids. Germline CDR1 and CDR2: ENHRY and SYGVKD. CDR3 nucleotide sequence: TGTGCCATCAGTGCCGGACAGGGCCTAGCGGGAGTTTCCGCAAACACCGGGGAGCTGTTTTTT. It encodes CAISAGQGLAGVSANTGELFF.

A note on this clonotype: An end of the junction does not agree with germline; a read error may underlie this. The V call is TRBV12-3 or TRBV12-4, the J call TRBJ1-4; D gene ambiguous. The CDR3 consists of 13 residues. The CDR3 nucleotides read TGTGCCATCAGTTGGACGGGTATTAAAAAACTGTTTTTT. This sequence encodes CAISWTGIKKLFF.

This clonotype was recorded many times. DNA of the CDR3: TGCGCCAGCAGCGCGGGACTAGATTCGTCTGGGGCCAACGTCCTGACTTTC. Protein sequence: CASSAGLDSSGANVLTF. The J gene is TRBJ2-6, the V gene TRBV5-1, with 8 bases matching TRBD2. This CDR3 has 17 residues. Germline CDR1 SGHRS, CDR2 YFSETQ. The V and J ends lost 4 bases and 1 base, in that order; junction bases with no gene match: 7.

This sequence joins TRBV6-5 and TRBJ1-1; D is unresolved. Germline lookup yields CDR1 MNHEY and CDR2 SVGAGI. Deletions cut 7 bases from V and 6 bases from J, with 15 bases between. There are 13 residues in the CDR3. The DNA for the CDR3 is TGTGCCAGCAATCAAAGGATGGGCGCTGAAGCTTTCTTT. Its protein product is CASNQRMGAEAFF.